The sequence of this T cell receptor (beta chain) was determined in a study of lymphopenia after photon versus proton radiotherapy. Study-wide results and limits: Post-nadir TCR diversity decline inversely tracked overall survival among those who died.

Generated by immunoSEQ multiplex PCR, the TCRdb table keeps only in-frame clones and is missing some. The sample lists roughly 150,000 clones; around 85% were seen once. CDR3 length: 15 residues. Losses at the gene ends were 5 bases for V and 3 bases for J; bases not matched to a gene: 5. Germline loops: CDR1 MDHEN, CDR2 SYDVKM. Regarding this clone: Its antigen remains unidentified.

The genes are TRBV28 and TRBJ1-4, with 8 bases lining up with TRBD1. This clonotype originated in a man aged 50 to 60 with gastric cancer. The sequencing used peripheral blood, collected from a patient treated with photon-based radiotherapy. The CDR3 region is CASSKWTGSNEKLFF. CDR3 DNA: TGTGCCAGCAGTAAATGGACAGGGTCTAATGAAAAACTGTTTTTT.